A single sample is the source of the 9 T cell receptor beta chains below, sequenced in a study of tumor-infiltrating lymphocytes in primary liver carcinoma. Both blood RNA, taken from unsorted whole blood, and germline DNA were extracted. Production of TCR beta cDNA used approximately 480 ng total RNA together with a constant-region primer. Three nested multiplex PCR rounds, a slightly modified ARM-PCR method, built the TCR beta libraries. A C-beta reverse primer and TRBV1-TRBV30 forward primers served in each of the first two PCR rounds, at approximately 10 cycles apiece. TCRdb re-called the multiplex PCR reads with MiXCR, one entry per CDR3 protein. The data contain about 320,000 distinct CDR3 sequences, 55% to 65% of them singletons. The sample consisted of peripheral blood. These TCRs come from a man aged 40-55 years with primary liver carcinoma and hepatitis B virus infection.

Concerning this clonotype itself: Relative to the germline gene, one junction end is altered; a read error may explain this. This rearrangement joins TRBV20-1 to TRBJ2-1; D is unresolved. The CDR3 is 12 amino acids. Germline lookup yields CDR1 DFQATT and CDR2 SNEGSKA (reference sequence). The DNA for the CDR3 is TGCAGTGCTAGGGTTGTTATCGATGAGCAGCTCTTC. Translation gives CSARVVIDEQLF.

A note on this clonotype: The CDR3 does not end in the conserved phenylalanine or tryptophan, so this is likely a read error. No DNA is shown, since the ends of the CDR3 on it are uncertain; the CDR3 is the one TCRdb lists. The CDR3 sequence is CASSFYEQYL. The chain links TRBV12-3 or TRBV12-4 to TRBJ2-7. A total of 10 residues make up the CDR3, ends included.

As for this clonotype: A much larger clone lies a single base off, so this may be a read error. The V and J genes are TRBV6-5 and TRBJ1-4, with D perhaps matching TRBD1 (6 bases). Germline V gives CDR1 MNHEY, CDR2 SVGAGI. The CDR3 consists of 14 residues. DNA for the CDR3: TGTGCCAGCTGTTACTCGGACGGGGGCGAAAAACTGTTTTTT. Translated: CASCYSDGGEKLFF.

This chain joins TRBV12-3 or TRBV12-4 and TRBJ2-2, with 9 nucleotides matching TRBD2. Trimming took 10 bases from V and 1 from J; bases not matched to a gene: 7. The CDR3 loop spans 15 amino acids. Written as DNA, the CDR3 is TGTGCCATCACCGTGACTAGCGGGAACACCGGGGAGCTGTTTTTT. Protein product: CAITVTSGNTGELFF.

A remark on this clonotype: One end of the junction varies from germline; a read error may be responsible. The chain uses TRBV11-2 and TRBJ2-1; 13 bases agree with TRBD2. This CDR3 spans 16 amino acids. Germline V gene data show CDR1 as SGHAT and CDR2 as FQNNGV. Written as DNA, the CDR3 is TGTGCCGGCAGCCCCGCAGGACTAGCGGGAGTGGATGAGCAGTTCTTC. It specifies CAGSPAGLAGVDEQFF. The full variable domain, in which reference TRBV11-2 and TRBJ2-1 provide the parts outside the CDR3, is EAGVAQSPRYKIIEKRQSVAFWCNPISGHATLYWYQQILGQGPKLLIQFQNNGVVDDSQLPKDRFSAERLKGVDSTLKIQPAKLEDSAVYLCAGSPAGLAGVDEQFFGPGTRLTVL.

Details on this clonotype: This could be a read error, since a much larger clone is one nucleotide away. This rearrangement joins TRBV29-1 to TRBJ1-5; D unclear. TRBJ2-3 matches the DNA end more closely, so the J call is doubtful. Per germline, CDR1 SQVTM and CDR2 ANQGSEA. CDR3 length equals 14 residues. CDR3 region: CSVSGSSSNQPQYF. CDR3 coding DNA: TGCAGCGTTTCCGGGTCCTCGAGCAATCAGCCCCAGTATTTT.

Notes on this clonotype: The conserved phenylalanine or tryptophan normally closing the CDR3 is absent here, so this likely arose from a read error. This rearrangement joins TRBV11-1 to TRBJ2-3, with 10 nucleotides matching TRBD1. Germline V CDR1 and CDR2: SGHAT, FQDESV (reference sequence). The CDR3 has 15 amino acids. CDR3 bases: TGTGTCAGCAGCCCGGGACAGGGGCTCACAGATACGCAGTATTTA. It specifies CVSSPGQGLTDTQYL.

In the case of this clonotype: The junction and the germline gene differ at one end; a read error may be behind it. The rearrangement joins TRBV6-1 to TRBJ2-1; 7 bases are shared with TRBD1. Germline CDR1 and CDR2: MNHNS and SASEGT. The CDR3 sequence is 13 residues long. Here the CDR3 reads CGSSEQGVNEQFF. The CDR3 nucleotides read TGTGGCAGCAGTGAGCAGGGGGTCAATGAGCAGTTCTTC.

The chain carries TRBV6-4 and TRBJ2-1; a possible D gene is TRBD2 (6 bases). CDR1 and CDR2 from the germline V gene are MRHNA and SNTAGT. The CDR3 totals 15 residues. The V end was cut by 4 bases, the J end by 3 bases, with 13 bases between. The CDR3 here is CASSGGRGLYNEQFF. The DNA for the CDR3 is TGTGCCAGCAGTGGCGGGCGGGGACTCTACAATGAGCAGTTCTTC.